This T cell receptor beta chain was recovered during a study of OX40 agonist ivuxolimab in advanced cancers. Clones were read by immunoSEQ multiplex PCR, and TCRdb kept only the in-frame ones, dropping some. The sample has 98,000 or so clones, roughly nine tenths seen once. Germline V CDR1 and CDR2: SGHTA, FQGNSA. V was cut by 3 bases and J by 7 bases, with 4 bases left in between. The CDR3 sequence is 12 residues long. This clone was detected only a few times. The receptor was isolated from an adult with an advanced solid tumor such as melanoma, head and neck, liver or kidney cancer. The gene calls are TRBV7-2 and TRBJ1-6, with D hard to call. The material sequenced was CD4+ or CD8+ T cells sorted from blood, taken in a trial of the OX40 agonist ivuxolimab. DNA of the CDR3: TGTGCCAGCAGCTTCTCAAATTCACCCCTCCACTTT. Translation gives CASSFSNSPLHF.